A selection of T cell receptor beta chains follows, all from one sample in a study of cytomegalovirus exposure and HLA in healthy donors. Here immunoSEQ multiplex PCR was the method, and the copy in TCRdb shows in-frame clones only, minus some. The sample carries about 140,000 clones, approximately 80% recorded once. The source material was PBMCs. The receptors were gathered from a woman aged 55-75 years in good health and CMV-seropositive. CDR3s include the opening cysteine and the closing phenylalanine or tryptophan. Size is omitted from some rows. Given values are once, few, many or a class for expanded clones.

abundance: -
v_gene: TRBV15
j_gene: TRBJ2-1
CDR3aa: CATSRVDREDNEQFF

abundance: -
v_gene: TRBV5-1
j_gene: TRBJ2-2
CDR3aa: CASSLDRGRNTGELFF

abundance: -
v_gene: TRBV30
j_gene: TRBJ1-6
CDR3aa: CAWSPQGDTPLHF

abundance: -
v_gene: TRBV4-3
j_gene: TRBJ1-5
CDR3aa: CASSQWGQHKYSNQPQHF

abundance: -
v_gene: TRBV29-1
j_gene: TRBJ1-2
CDR3aa: CSAMTVYGYTF

abundance: once
v_gene: TRBV6-5
j_gene: TRBJ2-7
CDR3aa: CASRGLSGPYEQYF

abundance: -
v_gene: TRBV6-1
j_gene: TRBJ1-5
CDR3aa: CASTRDTYQPQHF

abundance: -
v_gene: TRBV19
j_gene: TRBJ1-5
CDR3aa: CASTPPGPRGQPQHF

abundance: -
v_gene: TRBV7-6
j_gene: -
CDR3aa: CVTRALDSSYEQYF

abundance: -
v_gene: TRBV10-2
j_gene: TRBJ2-3
CDR3aa: CASKVSGRDTQYF

abundance: few
v_gene: TRBV7-3
j_gene: TRBJ1-1
CDR3aa: CASSPAGSGNTEAFF

abundance: -
v_gene: TRBV28
j_gene: TRBJ1-5
CDR3aa: CASSLRGGNQPQHF

abundance: few
v_gene: TRBV19
j_gene: TRBJ2-7
CDR3aa: CASSLGLALNQLSNYEQYF

abundance: -
v_gene: TRBV28
j_gene: TRBJ1-1
CDR3aa: CASSLRGVGRMNTEAFF

abundance: -
v_gene: TRBV5-4
j_gene: TRBJ1-4
CDR3aa: CASSLGGGLTNEKLFF